Shown below are 7 T cell receptor beta chains from a single sample sequenced in a study of T cell responses to AZD1222 COVID-19 vaccine. The repertoire was sequenced with immunoSEQ multiplex PCR; TCRdb's copy has only in-frame clones and lacks some. The repertoire holds 100,000 to 150,000 clones, with approximately 88% as singletons. The specimen was peripheral blood, collected on day 0 of AZD1222 vaccination. The origin of the receptors is an adult in good health.

This rearrangement joins TRBV4-1 to TRBJ2-1; the D is unclear. The CDR3 spans 13 residues. Germline CDR1 MGHRA, CDR2 YSYEKL. Trimming removed 1 base at V and 9 bases at J, with 10 bases between. CDR3 residues: CASSQVVAVEQFF. DNA of the CDR3: TGCGCCAGCAGCCAAGTAGTGGCGGTTGAGCAGTTCTTC.

The chain's CDR3 is CASSLDRGGNSPLHF. The CDR3 DNA reads as TGTGCCAGCAGCTTGGATCGCGGGGGCAATTCACCCCTCCACTTT. The rearrangement uses TRBV5-6 and TRBJ1-6; perhaps TRBD1 as D (6 bases). CDR1 SGHDT and CDR2 YYEEEE come from the germline V gene. This CDR3 spans 15 amino acids. V was pared by 0 bases and J by 7 bases, with 11 bases between.

The chain is built from TRBV6-5 and TRBJ1-2; tentatively, D is TRBD1 (5 bases). Germline V gene data show CDR1 as MNHEY and CDR2 as SVGAGI. The CDR3 consists of 13 residues. Trimming cost V 8 bases and J 7 bases, with 17 bases left between them. The CDR3 loop is CASASRGDGGYTF. The CDR3 DNA follows: TGTGCCAGCGCCAGTAGGGGAGATGGTGGCTACACCTTC.

This clone was seen only once. The chain has TRBV29-1 and TRBJ2-5, with 13 bases that match TRBD2. CDR1 and CDR2 from the germline V gene are SQVTM and ANQGSEA. V lost 4 bases and J lost 5; bases outside the gene matches: 1. This CDR3 region has 13 residues. CDR3 sequence: CSVVTSGGETQYF. CDR3 DNA: TGCAGCGTTGTGACTAGCGGGGGGGAGACCCAGTACTTC.

This chain joins TRBV19 and TRBJ1-3; D remains unclear. Germline V lookup: CDR1 LNHDA, CDR2 SQIVND (reference sequence). The CDR3 length is 15 residues. The V gene lost 7 bases and the J gene lost 4 bases, with 17 bases spanning the gap. The CDR3 spells CASTLTFFGGNTIYF. CDR3 DNA: TGTGCCAGTACCCTGACTTTTTTTGGAGGAAACACCATATATTTT.

This chain joins TRBV9 and TRBJ2-5, with 9 bases fitting TRBD2. CDR1 and CDR2 (germline): SGDLS, YYNGEE. The trim removed 0 bases at V and 1 base at J, leaving 4 bases unmatched. The CDR3 is 16 residues long. CDR3 protein: CASSVGNSGGQETQYF. In DNA form, the CDR3 reads TGTGCCAGCAGCGTAGGGAATAGCGGGGGCCAAGAGACCCAGTACTTC. Variable domain in full (rest from reference TRBV9 and TRBJ2-5): DSGVTQTPKHLITATGQRVTLRCSPRSGDLSVYWYQQSLDQGLQFLIQYYNGEERAKGNILERFSAQQFPDLHSELNLSSLELGDSALYFCASSVGNSGGQETQYFGPGTRLLVL.

This clone appeared once. The chain has TRBV5-1 and TRBJ1-5, with 8 nucleotides matching TRBD1. Germline loops: CDR1 SGHRS, CDR2 YFSETQ. The CDR3 is 14 residues long. The V and J ends lost 4 bases and 8 bases, in that order; junction bases with no gene match: 8. DNA for the CDR3: TGCGCCAGCAGCCCGGGGCCAGGGGGCGAGCCCCAGCATTTT. It codes for CASSPGPGGEPQHF.